This T cell receptor beta chain came from a study of shared clonotypes between healthy human individuals. The wider study: Each donor's CD8 memory used one plate, CD8 naive two, each CD4 subset three.

Study findings and constraints: Non-shared clonotypes displayed generation probabilities falling below those of clonotypes present in all four donors.

In the case of this clone: Its target is unknown.

The V end lost 5 bases, the J end lost 0 bases, and 12 bases lay between the germline ends. From germline, CDR1 is SGHRS and CDR2 YFSETQ. This CDR3 is 14 amino acids long. Deep was the level at which the assay was run. The DNA input per sorted-subset replicate PCR was 200 ng, corresponding to some 30,000 T cell genomes. Here immunoSEQ multiplex PCR was the method, and the copy in TCRdb shows in-frame clones only, minus some. In the table there are over a million clones, roughly 96% of which are singletons. This sequence joins TRBV5-1 and TRBJ2-7; D uncertain. The sequence derives from a man in his thirties or forties in good health. Sample: naive CD4+ T cells sorted from blood. The sample's subset: CD45RA+ positively selected. CDR3 nucleotides: TGCGCCAGCAGTCCCATACCGAGCTCCTACGAGCAGTACTTC. It yields the protein CASSPIPSSYEQYF.